This T cell receptor (beta chain) comes out of a study of radiotherapy plus CTLA-4 blockade in lung cancer (dated by TCRdb to between 2017 and 2018). About the full investigation: Objective responses occurred in around 20% of enrolled patients, and around 29% achieved disease control.

Receptor libraries were prepared by the immunoSEQ multiplex PCR assay. This immuneACCESS table, as held by TCRdb, lists in-frame sequences with V and J called but not all clones. Of the missing ones, under half trace to an unresolved V gene in checked studies; the others have no known cause. The sample table records about 80,000 clones; around 80% of these occur just once. The top ten constitute 0.79% of the sample. Reading from cysteine to phenylalanine, the CDR3 counts 14 amino acids. Left in the record is the CDR3 DNA by itself, 42 bases read in frame from the first base. The junction shows trimming of 4 bases on V and 3 bases on J, and the gene matches do not reach 2 bases of it. Via the germline V gene, CDR1 is SGHDT and CDR2 YYEEEE. General study outcomes and caveats: After treatment with radiotherapy and ipilimumab, TCR clones that originated in tumors expanded in peripheral blood. The strongest predictors of response, as reported, were early dynamic changes in blood T cell clones along with a rise in serum interferon-beta after radiation.

Note on this clone: Which antigen it targets is not known. No base quality information exists; no much larger clone differs at one position.

The study tested focal radiation therapy combined with CTLA-4 blockade (ipilimumab) in patients with chemo-refractory metastatic non-small-cell lung cancer. This sequence uses TRBV5-6 and TRBJ1-5; TRBD1 matches 9 bases in the middle. Sequenced material: peripheral blood, taken from a patient treated with radiotherapy plus ipilimumab. This clonotype was sampled from a human donor with non-small cell lung cancer who had stable disease on radiotherapy plus ipilimumab. The CDR3 reads as follows: CASSNRGLNQPQHF. Read as DNA, the sequence is TGTGCCAGCAGCAACAGGGGGCTCAATCAGCCCCAGCATTTT.